The source of this T cell receptor beta chain is a study of CD8 T cells in Susac syndrome. Study findings and constraints: It was acknowledged by the study that relatively few individuals were included in its TCR sequencing and HLA analysis.

The CDR3 is 14 amino acids. Germline CDR1 SGHVS, CDR2 FQNEAQ. Trimming removed 6 bases at V and 0 bases at J, with 12 bases between. Regarding this clonotype: What it recognizes is unknown.

Reverse transcription of 0.5 to 1 ug RNA used random hexamers. Amplification of TCR beta CDR3 was carried out by immunoSEQ multiplex PCR, which covered 54 Vbeta and 13 Jbeta segments. TCRdb re-called the immunoSEQ multiplex PCR reads through MiXCR, storing one row per CDR3 protein. Of about 80,000 distinct CDR3 sequences in the sample, around 94% were seen once. The sequenced sample was CD8+ T cells from PBMCs. The V gene is TRBV7-8, the J gene TRBJ2-7, with D maybe TRBD2 (5 bases). This TCR came from a human donor in good health. The CDR3 region is CASRILVGSYEQYV. The CDR3 region has the DNA TGTGCCAGCAGGATACTAGTCGGCTCCTACGAGCAGTACGTC.